The clone carrying this T cell receptor beta chain was recorded many times. 5'RACE template switching produced TCR cDNA carrying a universal primer site and UMIs. TCRdb processed the 5' RACE reads anew with MiXCR; each CDR3 protein has one entry. This table has some 30,000 distinct CDR3 sequences, approximately 4.7% appearing once. The CDR3 is 16 amino acids. V lost 5 bases, J lost 6 bases, and 13 bases stayed unmatched. Looked up from germline, CDR1 is SGHRS and CDR2 is YFSETQ. These data belong to a study of T cells after yellow fever vaccination. At the level of the study: Preparation used SMART-Seq v4 Ultra Low Input for the low-cell-number fractions.

The chain employs TRBV5-1 and TRBJ2-1; 8 bases align to TRBD1. The sequence was obtained from a man aged 25 to 40 who received the YFV17D yellow fever vaccine. Here the sequenced sample was CD8+ T cells sorted from PBMCs, taken 5 days after the yellow fever booster vaccination. The CDR3 nucleotides read TGCGCCAGCAGACCCCCACAGGGGGTGAGGTCCAATGAGCAGTTCTTC. Translation gives CASRPPQGVRSNEQFF.